This T cell receptor beta chain is drawn from a study of blood T cell repertoires in COVID-19. Overall study: From the United States, Italy and Spain came samples of acute and convalescent COVID-19.

Self-reported history from a screening survey and questionnaire set each donor's cohort. Clones were sequenced by immunoSEQ multiplex PCR, and TCRdb holds only the in-frame ones, with some missing. The sample includes just over 300,000 clones, about 89% of them seen just once. The length of the CDR3 is 17 residues. Per the germline V gene, CDR1 is SGHKS and CDR2 is YYEKEE (reference sequence). V lost 4 bases and J 4 bases, leaving 24 bases between the germline ends. This TCR derives from a woman in her 40s who had recovered from COVID-19. Sequences were obtained from PBMCs or T cells enriched from blood (not recorded which). This chain joins TRBV5-5 and TRBJ2-7; the D gene is possibly TRBD2 (7 bases). CDR3 sequence (DNA): TGTGCCAGCAGCATGGGGTTGAGCGGGGCCAGGGGTTACGAGCAGTACTTC. Translation: CASSMGLSGARGYEQYF.